Below are 23 T cell receptor beta chains sequenced from a single sample in a study of T cell responses to AZD1222 COVID-19 vaccine. Here immunoSEQ multiplex PCR was the method, and the copy in TCRdb shows in-frame clones only, minus some. The table has about 99,000 clones, roughly nine tenths seen once. The specimen comprised peripheral blood, sampled on day 0 of AZD1222 vaccination. All receptors come from an adult in good health.

The chain recombines TRBV4-2 with TRBJ1-6; possible D gene TRBD1, 5 bases. Trimming shortened V by 0 bases and J by 9 bases, and 15 bases separated the two germline ends. Germline CDR1 is LGHNA and CDR2 is YNFKEQ. CDR3 length: 16 amino acids. CDR3 amino acids: CASSQDGASAASPLHF. CDR3 sequence (DNA): TGTGCCAGCAGCCAAGATGGGGCTTCTGCGGCTTCACCCCTCCACTTT.

The V gene is TRBV27, the J gene TRBJ1-2, with TRBD1 matching over 7 bases. Germline CDR1 MNHEY, CDR2 SMNVEV (reference sequence). The CDR3 is 16 amino acids. The J segment lost 1 base and the V segment lost 2 bases, leaving 7 bases of the junction unmatched. CDR3 sequence reads: CASSLQGGTFNYGYTF. Here the CDR3 DNA reads TGTGCCAGCAGTTTACAGGGGGGGACATTTAACTATGGCTACACCTTC.

The V gene is TRBV28, the J gene TRBJ1-5, with D possibly matching TRBD1 (6 bases). V was cut by 4 bases and J by 3 bases, with 19 bases left in between. Germline loops: CDR1 MDHEN, CDR2 SYDVKM. This CDR3 has 17 residues. DNA for the CDR3: TGTGCCAGCAGTTATCCCATGGGGGGACAAGACAATCAGCCCCAGCATTTT. Translated: CASSYPMGGQDNQPQHF.

The V call is TRBV7-6, the J call TRBJ1-2, with a possible D match to TRBD1 (6 bases). The V end lost 5 bases, the J end lost 6 bases, and 22 bases lay between the germline ends. The CDR3 covers 16 residues. Germline assignment: CDR1 SGHVS and CDR2 FNYEAQ. The CDR3 sequence is CASSPTTGSSLDGYTF. The CDR3 DNA reads as TGTGCCAGCAGCCCTACGACAGGCTCTTCTTTGGATGGCTACACCTTC.

The V gene is TRBV5-1, the J gene TRBJ1-2; possible D gene TRBD1, 5 bases. Trimming removed 4 bases at V and 8 bases at J, with 18 bases between. CDR3 length: 14 amino acids. Per the germline V gene, CDR1 is SGHRS and CDR2 is YFSETQ. CDR3: CASSMDARGLGYTF. The CDR3, as DNA: TGCGCCAGCAGCATGGACGCAAGGGGATTAGGCTACACCTTC.

This chain joins TRBV30 and TRBJ2-1, with D possibly matching TRBD1 (6 bases). The CDR3 length is 13 residues. Germline V gene lookup returns CDR1 GTSNPN and CDR2 SVGIG (reference sequence). V gave up 5 bases and J gave up 5 bases, with 13 bases separating them. The CDR3 protein is CAWDRDTDNEQFF. CDR3 DNA: TGTGCCTGGGACCGGGACACCGACAATGAGCAGTTCTTC.

The rearrangement joins TRBV30 to TRBJ1-4; the D is unclear. The CDR3 length is 17 residues. The V gene's germline CDR1 is GTSNPN and CDR2 SVGIG (reference sequence). Trimming stripped 5 bases from V and 4 bases from J, with 23 bases between. This CDR3 reads CAWASRPGEHVNEKLFF. In DNA form, the CDR3 reads TGTGCCTGGGCGTCCCGCCCCGGCGAGCACGTTAATGAAAAACTGTTTTTT.

This clone was observed a single time. The chain carries TRBV6-5 and TRBJ1-2, with TRBD1 matching over 11 bases. The CDR3 length is 15 residues. CDR1 is MNHEY, CDR2 SVGAGI, per germline. The ends lost 6 bases at V and 7 bases at J; junction bases unmatched: 10. The CDR3 DNA reads TGTGCCAGCAGCCGCGGACAGGGGGCTTCGGGTGGCTACACCTTC. It specifies CASSRGQGASGGYTF.

This chain uses TRBV20-1 with TRBJ1-5; D call uncertain. Germline CDR1 reads DFQATT; CDR2 reads SNEGSKA (reference sequence). This CDR3 region has 14 residues. Trimming took 3 bases from V and 4 from J, leaving 13 bases between them. The CDR3 loop is CSASSAGHNQPQHF. For the CDR3, the DNA is TGCAGTGCTAGTTCGGCAGGCCATAATCAGCCCCAGCATTTT.

This chain links TRBV18 with TRBJ1-6, with 7 bases aligning to TRBD1. Germline CDR1 reads KGHSH; CDR2 reads LQKENI. V was pared by 4 bases and J by 6 bases, with 0 bases of the junction left unmatched. CDR3 length equals 13 residues. As DNA, the CDR3 is TGTGCCAGCTCACGGGACAGTAATTCACCCCTCCACTTT. Protein product: CASSRDSNSPLHF.

This rearrangement joins TRBV6-1 to TRBJ1-6, with TRBD1 as a possible D gene (5 bases). The V gene's germline CDR1 is MNHNS and CDR2 SASEGT. Trimming took off 0 bases at V and 9 bases at J, with 18 bases between the two ends. CDR3 size: 17 residues. CDR3 protein: CASSEALTGLLGSPLHF. Written as DNA, the CDR3 is TGTGCCAGCAGTGAAGCTCTGACGGGGCTTCTCGGTTCACCCCTCCACTTT.

The rearrangement joins TRBV9 to TRBJ2-2; D assignment may be TRBD1 or TRBD2 (5 bases each). The V end was cut by 4 bases, the J end by 0 bases, with 13 bases between. This CDR3 is built from 16 residues. Germline CDR1 reads SGDLS; CDR2 reads YYNGEE. The CDR3 nucleotides read TGTGCCAGCAGCCTACGGGGCTGGACGAACACCGGGGAGCTGTTTTTT. It is translated as CASSLRGWTNTGELFF.

The chain couples TRBV6-5 to TRBJ1-1; 11 nucleotides line up with TRBD1. The CDR3 totals 14 residues. Germline assignment: CDR1 MNHEY and CDR2 SVGAGI. J was trimmed by 5 bases and V by 7 bases; bases with no gene match: 6. The CDR3 region is CASILDRGRTEAFF. CDR3 nucleotides: TGTGCCAGCATTCTGGACAGGGGGCGAACTGAAGCTTTCTTT.

The chain couples TRBV7-9 to TRBJ1-2; unclear D gene. The V end lost 6 bases, the J end lost 3 bases, and 8 bases lay between the germline ends. The CDR3 loop spans 12 amino acids. CDR1 is SEHNR, CDR2 FQNEAQ, per germline (reference sequence). CDR3 nucleotides: TGTGCCAGCAGACGGGTCTACTATGGCTACACCTTC. Its translation: CASRRVYYGYTF.

About this clone itself: A junction boundary mismatches the germline segment, possibly from a read error. The rearrangement uses TRBV13 and TRBJ1-1, with 9 bases that match TRBD1. Germline values: CDR1 PRHDT, CDR2 FYEKMQ (reference sequence). This CDR3 contains 17 residues. CDR3 sequence: CASTLMDRGIDNTEAFF. The CDR3 nucleotides read TGTGCCAGCACCTTAATGGACAGGGGTATTGATAACACTGAAGCTTTCTTT.

V and J are TRBV5-6 and TRBJ1-5; tentatively, D is TRBD1 (5 bases). CDR1 is SGHDT, CDR2 YYEEEE, per germline. The CDR3 is 18 residues long. Trimming took off 0 bases at V and 0 bases at J, with 16 bases between the two ends. This CDR3 reads CASSLAGAGIHSNQPQHF. The CDR3 nucleotides read TGTGCCAGCAGCTTGGCCGGGGCAGGGATCCATAGCAATCAGCCCCAGCATTTT.

The rearrangement joins TRBV21-1 to TRBJ1-1; the table gives TRBD1 as D, unverified against the DNA. TRBV21-1 constitutes a pseudogene. CDR3 size: 14 residues. The CDR3, as DNA: TGTGCCAGCAGCAAAAAGACAGGGCGGGCTGAAGCTTTCTTT. This codes for CASSKKTGRAEAFF.

The genes are TRBV6-2 or TRBV6-3 and TRBJ1-6, with 8 bases aligning to TRBD1. CDR1 is MNHEY, CDR2 SVGEGT, per germline. The CDR3 spans 17 residues. V lost 5 bases and J lost 0; bases outside the gene matches: 6. DNA of the CDR3: TGTGCCAGCAGTCGTCGGGACAGGAGCTCCTATAATTCACCCCTCCACTTT. Protein: CASSRRDRSSYNSPLHF.

The genes are TRBV5-1 and TRBJ2-3; 7 bases are shared with TRBD1. CDR1 and CDR2 (germline): SGHRS, YFSETQ. This CDR3 is built from 14 residues. The junction had 5 bases not matched to a gene; V was cut back by 4 bases and J by 3 bases. CDR3 coding DNA: TGCGCCAGCAGCGTCGGACAGGTGACAGATACGCAGTATTTT. Residues: CASSVGQVTDTQYF.

J is TRBJ2-5 and V is TRBV10-1, with 10 nucleotides matching TRBD2. In germline, CDR1 is WNHNN, CDR2 SYGVQD (reference sequence). The CDR3 sequence is 16 residues long. After removal of 11 bases from V and 5 bases from J, the junction contained 17 bases not matched to a gene. The CDR3: CAGARPNSGGQETQYF. The CDR3 DNA reads as TGCGCCGGCGCTAGACCTAATAGCGGGGGGCAGGAGACCCAGTACTTC.

V and J are TRBV28 and TRBJ1-4, with 7 bases aligning to TRBD1. This CDR3 contains 16 residues. Trimming took 6 bases from V and 3 from J; bases not matched to a gene: 10. Per germline, CDR1 MDHEN and CDR2 SYDVKM. The CDR3 reads CASSSPGGGSNEKLFF. The CDR3 coding sequence is TGTGCCAGCAGCAGCCCAGGGGGAGGATCTAATGAAAAACTGTTTTTT.

The J gene is TRBJ2-7, the V gene TRBV4-3; D not certain. V lost 2 bases to trimming and J lost 4 bases, with 18 bases between them. Germline V gene lookup returns CDR1 LGHNA and CDR2 YSLEER. There are 16 residues in the CDR3. CDR3 in DNA: TGCGCCAGCAGCCAATCCTATCAAGACTTTAGATACGAGCAGTACTTC. Protein: CASSQSYQDFRYEQYF.

The CDR3, as DNA: TGTGCCAGCTCAGAGACTCTACAGGGCCTCAACACTGGAAACACCATATATTTT. It yields the protein CASSETLQGLNTGNTIYF. The chain uses TRBV18 and TRBJ1-3; D perhaps matches TRBD1 (6 bases). The CDR3 contains 18 residues. The ends were cut back, 5 bases at V and 2 bases at J, with 22 bases in the middle. Germline CDR1 KGHSH, CDR2 LQKENI.